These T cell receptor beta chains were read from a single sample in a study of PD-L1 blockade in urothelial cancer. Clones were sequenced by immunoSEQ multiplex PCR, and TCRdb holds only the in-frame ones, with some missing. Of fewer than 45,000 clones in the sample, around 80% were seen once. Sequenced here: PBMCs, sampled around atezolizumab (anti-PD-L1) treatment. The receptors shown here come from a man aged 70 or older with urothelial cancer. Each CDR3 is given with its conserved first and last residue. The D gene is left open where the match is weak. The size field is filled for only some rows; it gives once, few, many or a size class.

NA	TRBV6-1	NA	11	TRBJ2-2	TGTGCCAGCAAGCGAACCGGGGAGCTGTTTTTT	CASKRTGELFF
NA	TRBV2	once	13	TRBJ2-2	TGTGCCAGCAAGGGGTCGGGCACCGGGGAGCTGTTTTTT	CASKGSGTGELFF
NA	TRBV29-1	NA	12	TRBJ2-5	TGCAGCTCCGGAGGAGGGCAAGAGACCCAGTACTTC	CSSGGGQETQYF
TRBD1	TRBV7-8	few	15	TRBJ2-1	TGTGCCAGCAGCTTAGCAGGGACAGGGGTCAATGAGCAGTTCTTC	CASSLAGTGVNEQFF
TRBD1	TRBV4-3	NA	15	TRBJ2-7	TGCGCCAGCAGCCAAGACTGGGACAGCTCCTACGAGCAGTACTTC	CASSQDWDSSYEQYF
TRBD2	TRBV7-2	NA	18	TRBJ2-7	TGTGCCAGCAGCTTACCCCGCGGCAGACTAGCGGGAGTAGACGAGCAGTACTTC	CASSLPRGRLAGVDEQYF
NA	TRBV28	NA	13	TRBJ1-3	TGTGCCAGCTCCCCCCACTCTGGAAACACCATATATTTT	CASSPHSGNTIYF
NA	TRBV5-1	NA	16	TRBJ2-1	TGCGCCAGCAGCCCCGGACCCGCCCTGAGGGTCAATGAGCAGTTCTTC	CASSPGPALRVNEQFF
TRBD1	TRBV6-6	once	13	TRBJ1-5	TGTGCCAGCACAGGGGGCCTCAATCAGCCCCAGCATTTT	CASTGGLNQPQHF
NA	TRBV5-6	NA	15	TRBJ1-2	TGTGCCAGCAGCCAGGACGCGCGTAGGGAGTATGGCTACACCTTC	CASSQDARREYGYTF
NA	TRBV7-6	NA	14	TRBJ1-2	TGTGCCAGCAGCTTTCCAGGGTTTAACTATGGCTACACCTTC	CASSFPGFNYGYTF
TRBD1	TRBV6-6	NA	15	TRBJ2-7	TGTGCCAGCAGTCCGGGACAGGCACTCTCCTACGAGCAGTACTTC	CASSPGQALSYEQYF